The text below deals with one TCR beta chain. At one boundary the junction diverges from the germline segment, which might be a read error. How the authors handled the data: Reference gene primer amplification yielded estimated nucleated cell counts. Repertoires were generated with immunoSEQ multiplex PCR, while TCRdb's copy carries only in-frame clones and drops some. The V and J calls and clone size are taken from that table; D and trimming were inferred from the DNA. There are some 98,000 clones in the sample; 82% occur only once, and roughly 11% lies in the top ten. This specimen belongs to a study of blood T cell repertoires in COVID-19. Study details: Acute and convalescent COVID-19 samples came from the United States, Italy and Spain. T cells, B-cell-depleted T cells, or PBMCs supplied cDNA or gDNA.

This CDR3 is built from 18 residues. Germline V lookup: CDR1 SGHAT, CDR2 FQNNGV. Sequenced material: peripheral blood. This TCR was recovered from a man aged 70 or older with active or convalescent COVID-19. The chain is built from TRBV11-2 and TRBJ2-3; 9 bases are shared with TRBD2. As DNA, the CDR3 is TGTGCCAGCAGCCCTATAGGGAGGCGGCGGGGGGGCACATATACGCAGTATTTT. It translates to CASSPIGRRRGGTYTQYF.